The clone carrying this T cell receptor beta chain was counted only a few times. Per the study methods: The assay estimated nucleated cells by amplifying reference gene primers. Here immunoSEQ multiplex PCR was the method, and the copy in TCRdb shows in-frame clones only, minus some. V and J calls and clone size are as listed in that table; D and trimming were resolved from the DNA. The sample yields about 220,000 clones, around 80% seen once. CDR3 size: 14 residues. J was trimmed by 3 bases and V by 4 bases; bases with no gene match: 2. In germline, CDR1 is KGHSH, CDR2 LQKENI. The entry originates in a study of blood T cell repertoires in COVID-19. Study-level information: T cells, B-cell-depleted T cells, or PBMCs supplied cDNA or gDNA.

The receptor comes from a woman aged 45-65 years with acute or convalescent COVID-19. J is TRBJ1-4 and V is TRBV18; 7 positions agree with TRBD1. Sequencing was done on a sample of peripheral blood. CDR3 sequence: CASSLGTANEKLFF. CDR3 in DNA: TGTGCCAGCTCACTCGGGACAGCTAATGAAAAACTGTTTTTT.